The text below deals with one T cell receptor (beta chain). This clonotype was detected ten times or more. The specificity of this receptor is unknown. Qualities for individual bases were not recorded, and no much larger clone is one base off. The method was 5' RACE. Sequencing was carried out with an Illumina HiSeq 2500. A second PCR of about 7 to 12 cycles was performed with a sample-barcoded 5' primer and a J-beta primer mix. Each TCR beta cDNA molecule received a unique molecular identifier from a template-switch 5' adaptor carrying 12 random nucleotides. Each sample yielded at least 2.5 million CDR3-containing paired-end reads. First-strand cDNA was synthesized from all RNA with the Mint cDNA synthesis kit, primed by a TRBC-specific oligonucleotide. Following uracil-DNA glycosylase treatment, a first 18-cycle PCR with universal primers M1SS and BC2_uni_R was performed on all cDNA. The paper's processing steps were these. For normalization, 1 million high-quality reads were randomly selected from each sample, with every read carrying a distinct molecular identifier. Instead of being binned into consensus sequences, reads that shared molecular identifiers were thrown out. MiTCR, with a Q25 quality threshold and the strictest error-elimination algorithm, was used for CDR3 identification, clonotype clustering and error correction. A nonparametric unseen species model using Euler transformation provided a lower-bound estimate of total TCR beta diversity. TCRdb trimmed the raw reads at Q25, called clones with MiXCR and kept productive beta chains. Identical CDR3 proteins give one entry, which carries the most common genes and DNA. Clone size and V and J calls follow TCRdb, not the original study. The sample has around 870,000 distinct CDR3 sequences on record, about 28% of them singletons. Approximately 15% of the sample rests with the top ten.

The roughly 39 donors, aged roughly 6 to 100 years, were systemically healthy Caucasian individuals from Russia. Each donor gave around 9.8 milliliters of peripheral blood, collected into EDTA-treated Vacutainer tubes. PBMCs were isolated by Ficoll-Paque density-gradient centrifugation, with at least 7 million obtained per sample. Trizol reagent was used to extract total RNA from PBMCs, with at least 5 micrograms per sample. For every donor, an aliquot of PBMCs went through flow cytometry to measure the percentages of naive CD45RAhigh/CD27high T cells. This sample is part of a study of blood T cells in healthy people across ages (dated by TCRdb to 2013 to 2016). Looking at the study overall: Template switching captured roughly one uniquely barcoded TCR beta cDNA molecule per two T cells in model experiments. The study measured age-related changes in TCR beta repertoire diversity using deep sequencing normalized with unique cDNA molecular identifiers. Donors were grouped into four age groups: young (average roughly 17 years), middle-aged (39), aged (approximately 58) and long-lived (about 82). Donors of different ages were randomly distributed across sequencing lanes to avoid experimental bias. Two additional independent replicas of 1 million unique cDNA reads from the same blood draw were analyzed for two donors (one aged 18 to 30 and one aged 80 or older). Overall study outcomes, separate from this receptor: Compared with the aged group, the long-lived group had more naive CD4+ T cells, fewer expanded clones and increased TCR diversity, a pattern suggesting age selection. Estimates of total diversity based on one million sequenced T cells were regarded as lower bounds and as underestimates. There was a strong correlation between observed TCR beta diversity and the percentage of naive T cells measured by flow cytometry. As age increased, observed TCR beta diversity per million T cells dropped in a roughly linear way, and a significant reduction was already evident by age roughly 40. Since profiling was done on bulk unsorted PBMCs, naive and antigen-experienced compartments could not be conclusively compared. Donor CMV infection status was unknown, potentially confounding age-related changes in expanded clonotypes.

A distance of 19 bases separates the germline ends of V and J, which lose 3 bases and 2 bases respectively. Reading the germline V gene gives CDR1 MGHRA and CDR2 YSYEKL. The CDR3, from cysteine to phenylalanine, totals 17 residues. Solely the CDR3 DNA is kept, with 51 bases framed from the first base. The sample comprised blood. This chain joins TRBV4-1 to TRBJ1-2; the D region possibly corresponds to TRBD1 (6 bases align). The sequence derives from a woman of 80 years or more in good health. The CDR3 amino acid sequence is: CASSHPEEGTTNYGYTF. The nucleotide sequence is TGCGCCAGCAGCCATCCCGAGGAGGGGACAACCAACTATGGCTACACCTTC.